This is a list of T cell receptor beta chains from one sample in a study of blood T cells in healthy people across ages. TCRdb independently ran MiXCR on the 5' RACE reads; one entry per CDR3 protein. The table has roughly 2 million distinct CDR3 sequences, roughly 49% seen once; the top ten hold over 2%. The sample comprised blood. The origin of the receptors is a woman in her thirties or forties in good health. CDR3s include the opening cysteine and the closing phenylalanine or tryptophan. Each record gives: V gene, D gene, J gene, clone size, CDR3 protein, CDR3 DNA. A D gene is named only where the DNA matches it firmly. Rows give clone size only sometimes, using once, few, many, or a class for an expanded clone.

v_call: TRBV25-1; d_call: .; j_call: TRBJ2-5; clone_size: few; cdr3_aa: CASKGTGTETQYF; cdr3_nt: TGTGCCAGCAAGGGGACGGGCACGGAGACCCAGTACTTC
v_call: TRBV20-1; d_call: .; j_call: TRBJ1-5; clone_size: .; cdr3_aa: CSARERANTGNQPQHF; cdr3_nt: TGCAGTGCTAGGGAAAGGGCCAATACAGGGAATCAGCCCCAGCATTTT
v_call: TRBV28; d_call: .; j_call: TRBJ2-7; clone_size: once; cdr3_aa: CASSPSLPDSYEQYF; cdr3_nt: TGTGCCAGCAGCCCTTCGCTTCCGGACAGCTACGAGCAGTACTTC
v_call: TRBV20-1; d_call: TRBD2; j_call: TRBJ2-1; clone_size: few; cdr3_aa: CSATPLAGGYNEQFF; cdr3_nt: TGCAGTGCTACCCCACTAGCGGGGGGGTACAATGAGCAGTTCTTC
v_call: TRBV19; d_call: .; j_call: TRBJ1-4; clone_size: .; cdr3_aa: CASTDSKRLPTNEKLFF; cdr3_nt: TGTGCCAGTACCGATTCTAAGCGCCTACCAACTAATGAAAAACTCTTTTTT
v_call: TRBV4-3; d_call: TRBD2; j_call: TRBJ2-5; clone_size: few; cdr3_aa: CASSPTSGGFQETQYF; cdr3_nt: TGCGCCAGCAGCCCTACTAGCGGGGGGTTCCAAGAGACCCAGTACTTC
v_call: TRBV4-2; d_call: TRBD1; j_call: TRBJ2-2; clone_size: .; cdr3_aa: CASSGTVNTGELFF; cdr3_nt: TGTGCCAGCAGCGGGACAGTGAACACCGGGGAGCTGTTTTTT
v_call: TRBV6-5; d_call: TRBD2; j_call: TRBJ2-1; clone_size: .; cdr3_aa: CASRHGLGDHNEQFF; cdr3_nt: TGTGCCAGCAGGCATGGACTAGGAGATCACAATGAGCAGTTCTTC
v_call: TRBV4-1; d_call: .; j_call: TRBJ1-5; clone_size: .; cdr3_aa: CASSPYESNQPQHF; cdr3_nt: TGCGCCAGCAGCCCATATGAAAGCAATCAGCCCCAGCATTTT
v_call: TRBV6-5; d_call: .; j_call: TRBJ2-1; clone_size: .; cdr3_aa: CASSNLIGRHLNEQFF; cdr3_nt: TGTGCCAGCAGTAACCTGATTGGGAGACATCTCAATGAGCAGTTCTTC
v_call: TRBV5-1; d_call: .; j_call: TRBJ2-3; clone_size: few; cdr3_aa: CASSQAADTDTQYF; cdr3_nt: TGCGCCAGCAGCCAGGCGGCGGACACAGATACGCAGTATTTT
v_call: TRBV7-2; d_call: TRBD2; j_call: TRBJ2-1; clone_size: .; cdr3_aa: CASSLSVLAGGVDEQFF; cdr3_nt: TGTGCCAGCAGCTTAAGCGTCCTAGCGGGGGGAGTGGATGAGCAGTTCTTC
v_call: TRBV20-1; d_call: .; j_call: TRBJ2-7; clone_size: few; cdr3_aa: CSARDPYVRSYEQYF; cdr3_nt: TGCAGTGCTAGGGACCCCTACGTTAGGTCCTACGAGCAGTACTTC
v_call: TRBV7-2; d_call: .; j_call: TRBJ2-3; clone_size: few; cdr3_aa: CASSLGSAVYTDTQYF; cdr3_nt: TGTGCCAGCAGCTTAGGTAGCGCGGTCTACACAGATACGCAGTATTTT
v_call: TRBV28; d_call: .; j_call: TRBJ2-5; clone_size: .; cdr3_aa: CASSVSGPETQYF; cdr3_nt: TGTGCCAGCAGTGTATCCGGCCCAGAGACCCAGTACTTC
v_call: TRBV6-5; d_call: TRBD2; j_call: TRBJ2-5; clone_size: .; cdr3_aa: CASSLGLAGTEQETQYF; cdr3_nt: TGTGCCAGCAGTTTAGGGCTAGCGGGGACCGAACAAGAGACCCAGTACTTC
v_call: TRBV7-8; d_call: .; j_call: TRBJ2-1; clone_size: .; cdr3_aa: CASSLEPGVGYNEQFF; cdr3_nt: TGTGCCAGCAGCTTAGAGCCCGGGGTGGGGTACAATGAGCAGTTCTTC
v_call: TRBV20-1; d_call: .; j_call: TRBJ2-5; clone_size: .; cdr3_aa: CSARDVQKALGLAQYF; cdr3_nt: TGCAGTGCTAGAGATGTTCAGAAAGCCCTAGGGTTGGCCCAGTACTTC
v_call: TRBV5-1; d_call: .; j_call: TRBJ1-5; clone_size: few; cdr3_aa: CASSFESNQPQHF; cdr3_nt: TGCGCCAGCAGCTTTGAGAGTAATCAGCCCCAGCATTTT
v_call: TRBV24-1; d_call: .; j_call: TRBJ2-5; clone_size: .; cdr3_aa: CATSDQFRETQYF; cdr3_nt: TGTGCCACCAGTGATCAGTTTAGGGAGACCCAGTACTTC
v_call: TRBV28; d_call: .; j_call: TRBJ1-2; clone_size: .; cdr3_aa: CASSPGAYGVGYTF; cdr3_nt: TGTGCCAGCAGTCCCGGGGCCTATGGGGTGGGCTACACCTTC
v_call: TRBV5-5; d_call: .; j_call: TRBJ2-7; clone_size: .; cdr3_aa: CASSPTPVDEQYF; cdr3_nt: TGTGCCAGCAGCCCGACACCGGTCGACGAGCAGTACTTC
v_call: TRBV4-2; d_call: .; j_call: TRBJ2-3; clone_size: .; cdr3_aa: CASSRDLLTDTQYF; cdr3_nt: TGTGCCAGCAGCCGAGATCTCCTCACAGATACGCAGTATTTT
v_call: TRBV7-2; d_call: TRBD1; j_call: TRBJ1-1; clone_size: .; cdr3_aa: CASSLDREVWTEAFF; cdr3_nt: TGTGCCAGCAGCTTGGACAGGGAAGTGTGGACTGAAGCTTTCTTT
v_call: TRBV20-1; d_call: .; j_call: TRBJ1-5; clone_size: once; cdr3_aa: CSARDGEGFSNQPQHF; cdr3_nt: TGCAGTGCTAGAGATGGCGAAGGATTTAGCAATCAGCCCCAGCATTTT
v_call: TRBV20-1; d_call: TRBD1; j_call: TRBJ2-7; clone_size: .; cdr3_aa: CSAVGQEVYEQYF; cdr3_nt: TGCAGTGCCGTGGGACAGGAGGTATACGAGCAGTACTTC
v_call: TRBV29-1; d_call: .; j_call: TRBJ2-3; clone_size: .; cdr3_aa: CSVLGHVSSTDTQYF; cdr3_nt: TGCAGCGTTCTAGGACATGTATCTAGCACAGATACGCAGTATTTT
v_call: TRBV20-1; d_call: TRBD2; j_call: TRBJ2-7; clone_size: .; cdr3_aa: CSAERGVSYEQYF; cdr3_nt: TGCAGTGCTGAGCGGGGGGTCTCCTACGAGCAGTACTTC
v_call: TRBV14; d_call: .; j_call: TRBJ2-1; clone_size: .; cdr3_aa: CASSQQLPLANEQFF; cdr3_nt: TGTGCCAGCAGCCAGCAGCTACCACTGGCCAATGAGCAGTTCTTC
v_call: TRBV20-1; d_call: .; j_call: TRBJ2-5; clone_size: .; cdr3_aa: CSVYSTQRKTQYF; cdr3_nt: TGCAGTGTATACAGTACTCAAAGGAAGACCCAGTACTTC
v_call: TRBV12-3/TRBV12-4; d_call: TRBD1; j_call: TRBJ2-1; clone_size: .; cdr3_aa: CASKGRGSYNEQFF; cdr3_nt: TGTGCCAGCAAGGGCAGGGGGTCCTACAATGAGCAGTTCTTC
v_call: TRBV6-1; d_call: .; j_call: TRBJ2-2; clone_size: .; cdr3_aa: CASTLRGINTGELFF; cdr3_nt: TGTGCCAGCACCCTAAGGGGGATAAACACCGGGGAGCTGTTTTTT
v_call: TRBV5-8; d_call: .; j_call: TRBJ2-1; clone_size: .; cdr3_aa: CASTYWAAYNEQFF; cdr3_nt: TGTGCCAGCACTTACTGGGCAGCATACAATGAGCAGTTCTTC
v_call: TRBV5-1; d_call: .; j_call: TRBJ1-1; clone_size: few; cdr3_aa: CASSPLVRNTEAFF; cdr3_nt: TGCGCCAGCAGCCCGCTCGTCCGGAACACTGAAGCTTTCTTT
v_call: TRBV12-3/TRBV12-4; d_call: TRBD1; j_call: TRBJ1-2; clone_size: .; cdr3_aa: CASRLQGVVYGYTF; cdr3_nt: TGTGCCAGCAGACTACAGGGGGTGGTCTATGGCTACACCTTC
v_call: TRBV7-3; d_call: .; j_call: TRBJ1-1; clone_size: .; cdr3_aa: CASSGQGQTEAFF; cdr3_nt: TGTGCCAGCAGCGGCCAAGGACAGACCGAAGCTTTCTTT
v_call: TRBV7-8; d_call: .; j_call: TRBJ2-7; clone_size: .; cdr3_aa: CASSLAGTPYKQYF; cdr3_nt: TGTGCCAGCAGCTTAGCGGGGACTCCCTACAAGCAGTACTTC
v_call: TRBV11-2; d_call: TRBD1; j_call: TRBJ2-1; clone_size: few; cdr3_aa: CASSLSGQGAYNEQFF; cdr3_nt: TGTGCCAGCAGCTTGAGTGGACAGGGCGCTTACAATGAGCAGTTCTTC
v_call: TRBV27; d_call: .; j_call: TRBJ1-4; clone_size: .; cdr3_aa: CASSSTGPLYPNEKLFF; cdr3_nt: TGTGCCAGCAGTTCTACAGGACCCCTTTACCCTAATGAAAAACTGTTTTTT
v_call: TRBV7-9; d_call: .; j_call: TRBJ1-4; clone_size: few; cdr3_aa: CASSLTVGEKLFF; cdr3_nt: TGTGCCAGCAGCTTGACTGTTGGCGAAAAACTGTTTTTT
v_call: TRBV4-2; d_call: TRBD1; j_call: TRBJ1-2; clone_size: .; cdr3_aa: CASSQDPGQTYGYTF; cdr3_nt: TGTGCCAGCAGCCAAGATCCGGGACAGACCTATGGCTACACCTTC
v_call: TRBV5-1; d_call: .; j_call: TRBJ1-1; clone_size: .; cdr3_aa: CASNAGDNTEAFF; cdr3_nt: TGCGCCAGCAATGCAGGGGATAACACTGAAGCTTTCTTT
v_call: TRBV6-1; d_call: .; j_call: TRBJ2-5; clone_size: .; cdr3_aa: CASSDFGVRGETQYF; cdr3_nt: TGTGCCAGCAGTGATTTCGGTGTCAGGGGAGAGACCCAGTACTTC
v_call: TRBV9; d_call: TRBD2; j_call: TRBJ2-5; clone_size: few; cdr3_aa: CASSVGGGAETQYF; cdr3_nt: TGTGCCAGCAGCGTAGGCGGGGGGGCGGAGACCCAGTACTTC
v_call: TRBV28; d_call: .; j_call: TRBJ2-4; clone_size: .; cdr3_aa: CASTYEEGAGSNIQYF; cdr3_nt: TGTGCCAGCACCTACGAGGAAGGGGCCGGTTCGAACATTCAGTACTTC
v_call: TRBV3-1; d_call: .; j_call: TRBJ2-3; clone_size: few; cdr3_aa: CASSQSPPDTQYF; cdr3_nt: TGTGCCAGCAGCCAATCCCCCCCAGATACGCAGTATTTT
v_call: TRBV7-2; d_call: .; j_call: TRBJ1-1; clone_size: .; cdr3_aa: CASSLDRDNTEAFF; cdr3_nt: TGTGCCAGCAGCTTAGACAGGGATAACACTGAAGCTTTCTTT
v_call: TRBV12-3/TRBV12-4; d_call: .; j_call: TRBJ1-1; clone_size: .; cdr3_aa: CASSLPRNTEAFF; cdr3_nt: TGTGCCAGCAGTTTACCCAGGAACACTGAAGCTTTCTTT
v_call: TRBV20-1; d_call: .; j_call: TRBJ2-7; clone_size: once; cdr3_aa: CSARDAGGLYYEQYF; cdr3_nt: TGCAGTGCTAGAGACGCAGGGGGGCTTTACTACGAGCAGTACTTC
v_call: TRBV2; d_call: .; j_call: TRBJ2-3; clone_size: .; cdr3_aa: CASSELRAEDTQYF; cdr3_nt: TGTGCCAGCAGTGAATTGCGGGCTGAAGATACGCAGTATTTT
v_call: TRBV7-3; d_call: .; j_call: TRBJ2-1; clone_size: .; cdr3_aa: CASSSGRAPYNEQFF; cdr3_nt: TGTGCCAGCAGCTCGGGACGAGCACCCTACAATGAGCAGTTCTTC
v_call: TRBV7-2; d_call: TRBD1; j_call: TRBJ1-5; clone_size: .; cdr3_aa: CASSPDRGAQPQHF; cdr3_nt: TGTGCCAGCAGCCCTGACAGGGGAGCTCAGCCCCAGCATTTT
v_call: TRBV21-1; d_call: .; j_call: TRBJ2-7; clone_size: once; cdr3_aa: CASRSGHPSYEQYF; cdr3_nt: TGTGCCAGCAGGTCTGGACACCCTTCCTACGAGCAGTACTTC
v_call: TRBV7-2; d_call: .; j_call: TRBJ2-1; clone_size: few; cdr3_aa: CASSFPGGPYNEQFF; cdr3_nt: TGTGCCAGCAGCTTCCCGGGGGGCCCGTACAATGAGCAGTTCTTC
v_call: TRBV7-2; d_call: .; j_call: TRBJ1-2; clone_size: many; cdr3_aa: CASSPAANYGYTF; cdr3_nt: TGTGCCAGCAGCCCCGCCGCGAACTATGGCTACACCTTC